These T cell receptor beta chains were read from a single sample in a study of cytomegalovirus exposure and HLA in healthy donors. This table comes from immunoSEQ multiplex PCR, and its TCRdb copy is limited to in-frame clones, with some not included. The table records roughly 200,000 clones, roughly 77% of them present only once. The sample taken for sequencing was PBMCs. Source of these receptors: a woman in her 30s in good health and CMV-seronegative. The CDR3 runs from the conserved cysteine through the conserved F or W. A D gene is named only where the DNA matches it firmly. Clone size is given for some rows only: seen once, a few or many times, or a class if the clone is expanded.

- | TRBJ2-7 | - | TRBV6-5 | CASSYGPFYEQYF | TGTGCCAGCAGTTACGGGCCCTTCTACGAGCAGTACTTC
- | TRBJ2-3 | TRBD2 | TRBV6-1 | CASSVPAGGYTDTQYF | TGTGCCAGCAGTGTCCCGGCGGGGGGTTACACAGATACGCAGTATTTT
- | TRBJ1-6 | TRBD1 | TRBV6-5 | CASSYSGDRVSPLHF | TGTGCCAGCAGTTACTCAGGGGACAGGGTCTCACCCCTCCACTTT
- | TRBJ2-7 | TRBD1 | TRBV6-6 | CASRLTGGSSYEQYF | TGTGCCAGCAGGTTGACAGGGGGGAGCTCCTACGAGCAGTACTTC
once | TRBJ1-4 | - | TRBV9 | CASSVSGSGEKLFF | TGTGCCAGCAGCGTTTCGGGGTCGGGTGAAAAACTGTTTTTT
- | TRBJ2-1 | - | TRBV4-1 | CASSRGGAKNEQFF | TGCGCCAGCTCTAGGGGGGGCGCGAAGAATGAGCAGTTCTTC
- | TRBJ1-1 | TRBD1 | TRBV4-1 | CASSIAGGDEAFF | TGCGCCAGCAGCATAGCAGGGGGCGATGAAGCTTTCTTT
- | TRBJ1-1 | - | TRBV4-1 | CASSQVVQVGTEAFF | TGCGCCAGCAGCCAAGTGGTTCAGGTGGGCACTGAAGCTTTCTTT
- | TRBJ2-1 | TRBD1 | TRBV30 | CAWSVTGGGNEQFF | TGTGCCTGGAGTGTAACAGGGGGCGGGAATGAGCAGTTCTTC
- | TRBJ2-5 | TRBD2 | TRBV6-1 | CASSEIGGGAWETQYF | TGTGCCAGCAGTGAAATAGGCGGGGGGGCTTGGGAGACCCAGTACTTC
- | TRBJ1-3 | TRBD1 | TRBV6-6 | CASSPRTGGNTIYF | TGTGCCAGCAGTCCGAGGACAGGGGGAAACACCATATATTTT
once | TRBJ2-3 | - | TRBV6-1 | CASSERQGSDTQYF | TGTGCCAGCAGTGAAAGGCAGGGCTCAGATACGCAGTATTTT
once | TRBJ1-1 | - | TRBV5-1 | CASSFFEGGNTEAFF | TGCGCCAGCAGCTTTTTCGAAGGGGGGAACACTGAAGCTTTCTTT
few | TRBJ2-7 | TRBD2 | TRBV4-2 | CASSHRLADSLEQYF | TGTGCCAGCAGCCACAGACTAGCCGATTCTCTCGAGCAGTACTTC
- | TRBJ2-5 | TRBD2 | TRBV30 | CAWSGASGETQYF | TGTGCCTGGAGCGGTGCTAGCGGGGAGACCCAGTACTTC
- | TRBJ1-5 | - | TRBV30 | CAWTETANQPQHF | TGTGCCTGGACCGAGACAGCAAATCAGCCCCAGCATTTT
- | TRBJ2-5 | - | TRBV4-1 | CASSRTPQETQYF | TGCGCCAGCAGTAGGACTCCTCAAGAGACCCAGTACTTC
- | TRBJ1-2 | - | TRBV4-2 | CASSQDLAPNYGYTF | TGTGCCAGCAGCCAAGATCTGGCCCCTAACTATGGCTACACCTTC
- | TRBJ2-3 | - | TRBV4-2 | CASLMTGTPTDTQYF | TGTGCCAGCCTTATGACAGGCACCCCGACAGATACGCAGTATTTT
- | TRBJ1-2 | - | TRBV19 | CASSIQEYYGYTF | TGTGCCAGTAGTATCCAGGAATACTATGGCTACACCTTC
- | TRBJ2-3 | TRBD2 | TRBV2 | CASRPTSGRAPDTQYF | TGTGCCAGCAGGCCCACTAGCGGGAGGGCCCCGGATACGCAGTATTTT
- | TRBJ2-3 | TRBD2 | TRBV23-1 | CASSQMLAGGSTDTQYF | TGCGCCAGCAGTCAAATGCTCGCGGGAGGCAGCACAGATACGCAGTATTTT
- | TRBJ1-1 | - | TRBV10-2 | CASRERGATEAFF | TGCGCCAGCCGCGAGCGGGGGGCCACTGAAGCTTTCTTT